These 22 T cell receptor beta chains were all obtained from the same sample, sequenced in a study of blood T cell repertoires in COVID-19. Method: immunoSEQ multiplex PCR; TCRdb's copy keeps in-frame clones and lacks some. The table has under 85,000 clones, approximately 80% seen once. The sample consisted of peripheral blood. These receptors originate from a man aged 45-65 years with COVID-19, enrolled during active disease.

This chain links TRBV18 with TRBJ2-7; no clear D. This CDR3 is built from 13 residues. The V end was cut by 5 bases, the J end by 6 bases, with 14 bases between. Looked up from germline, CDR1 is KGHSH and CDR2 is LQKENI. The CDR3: CASSSTNFAEQYF. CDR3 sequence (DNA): TGTGCCAGCTCATCAACAAATTTTGCCGAGCAGTACTTC.

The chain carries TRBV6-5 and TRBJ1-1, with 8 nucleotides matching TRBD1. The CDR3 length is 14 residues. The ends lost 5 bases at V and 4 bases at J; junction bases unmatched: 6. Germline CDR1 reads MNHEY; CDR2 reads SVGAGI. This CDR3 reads CASSPRGPVTEAFF. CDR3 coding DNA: TGTGCCAGCAGTCCCAGGGGGCCGGTCACTGAAGCTTTCTTT.

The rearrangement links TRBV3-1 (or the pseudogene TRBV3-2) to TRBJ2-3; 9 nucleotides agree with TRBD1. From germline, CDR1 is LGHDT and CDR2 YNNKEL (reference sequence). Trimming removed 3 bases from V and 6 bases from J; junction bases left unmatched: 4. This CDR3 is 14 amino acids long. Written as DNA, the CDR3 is TGTGCCAGCAGCCAGGGACAGGGTGGGGATACGCAGTATTTT. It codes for CASSQGQGGDTQYF.

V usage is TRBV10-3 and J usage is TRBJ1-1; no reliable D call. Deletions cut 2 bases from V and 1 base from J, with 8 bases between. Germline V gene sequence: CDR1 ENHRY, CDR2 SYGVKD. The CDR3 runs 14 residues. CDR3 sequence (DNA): TGTGCCATCAGTGAGACATCAAGGAACACTGAAGCTTTCTTT. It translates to CAISETSRNTEAFF.

The CDR3 DNA follows: TGTGCCAGCTCACCACTCTTGGAGCCTGATGGCTACACCTTC. It translates to CASSPLLEPDGYTF. The genes are TRBV18 and TRBJ1-2; D not certain. The V end lost 1 base, the J end lost 6 bases, and 12 bases lay between the germline ends. The CDR3 totals 14 residues. The V gene's germline CDR1 is KGHSH and CDR2 LQKENI.

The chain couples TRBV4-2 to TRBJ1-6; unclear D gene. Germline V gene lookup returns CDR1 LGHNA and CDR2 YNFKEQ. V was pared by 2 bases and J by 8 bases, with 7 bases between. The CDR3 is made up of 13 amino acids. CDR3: CASSQREDSPLHF. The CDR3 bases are TGTGCCAGCAGCCAAAGAGAAGATTCACCCCTCCACTTT.

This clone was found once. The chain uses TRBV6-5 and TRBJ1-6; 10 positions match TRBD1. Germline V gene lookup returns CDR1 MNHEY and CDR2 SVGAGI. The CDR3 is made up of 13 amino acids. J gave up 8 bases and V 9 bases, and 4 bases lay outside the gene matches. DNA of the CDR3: TGTGCCAGTTCGGGACAGGGGCATTCACCCCTCCACTTT. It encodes CASSGQGHSPLHF.

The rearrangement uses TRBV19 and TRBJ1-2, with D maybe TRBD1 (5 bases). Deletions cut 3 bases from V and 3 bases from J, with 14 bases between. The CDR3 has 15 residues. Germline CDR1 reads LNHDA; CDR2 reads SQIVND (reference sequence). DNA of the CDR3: TGTGCCAGTAGTATCCTGCAGGGTTACGACTATGGCTACACCTTC. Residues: CASSILQGYDYGYTF.

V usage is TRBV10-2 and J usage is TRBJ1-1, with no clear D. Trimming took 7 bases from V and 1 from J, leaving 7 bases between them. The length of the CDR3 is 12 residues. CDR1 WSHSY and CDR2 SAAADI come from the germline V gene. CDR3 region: CASTTGNTEAFF. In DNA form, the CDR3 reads TGCGCCAGCACTACGGGGAACACTGAAGCTTTCTTT.

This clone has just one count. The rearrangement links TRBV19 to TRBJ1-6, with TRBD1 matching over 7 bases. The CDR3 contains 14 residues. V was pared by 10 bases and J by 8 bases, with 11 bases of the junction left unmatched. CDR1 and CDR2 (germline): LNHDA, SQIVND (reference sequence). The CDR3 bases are TGTGCCACCCAGGGGGAACAGGGGCATTCACCCCTCCACTTT. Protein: CATQGEQGHSPLHF.

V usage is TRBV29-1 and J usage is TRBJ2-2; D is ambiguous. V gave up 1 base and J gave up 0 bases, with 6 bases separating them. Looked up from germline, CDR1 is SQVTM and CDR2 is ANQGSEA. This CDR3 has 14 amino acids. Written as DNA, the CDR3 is TGCAGCGTTGAAGTTGCTACGAACACCGGGGAGCTGTTTTTT. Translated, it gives CSVEVATNTGELFF.

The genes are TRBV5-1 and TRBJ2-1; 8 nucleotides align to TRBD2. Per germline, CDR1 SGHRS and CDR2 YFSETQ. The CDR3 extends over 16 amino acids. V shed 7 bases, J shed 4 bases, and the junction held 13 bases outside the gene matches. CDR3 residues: CASRDLAGPEYNEQFF. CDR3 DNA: TGCGCCAGCCGCGACCTAGCGGGCCCGGAATACAATGAGCAGTTCTTC. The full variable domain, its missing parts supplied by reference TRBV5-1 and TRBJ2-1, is KAGVTQTPRYLIKTRGQQVTLSCSPISGHRSVSWYQQTPGQGLQFLFEYFSETQRNKGNFPGRFSGRQFSNSRSEMNVSTLELGDSALYLCASRDLAGPEYNEQFFGPGTRLTVL.

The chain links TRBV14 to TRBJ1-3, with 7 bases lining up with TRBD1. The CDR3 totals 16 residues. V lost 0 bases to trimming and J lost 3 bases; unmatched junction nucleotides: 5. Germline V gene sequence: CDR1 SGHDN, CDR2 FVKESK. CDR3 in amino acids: CASSQDRQGFGNTIYF. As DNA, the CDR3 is TGTGCCAGCAGCCAAGACCGACAGGGATTTGGAAACACCATATATTTT.

CDR3 in amino acids: CAITREGGNQPQHF. The DNA for the CDR3 is TGTGCCATCACGCGCGAGGGGGGCAATCAGCCCCAGCATTTT. The chain couples TRBV6-5 to TRBJ1-5, with D possibly matching TRBD1 (6 bases). With 10 bases removed from V and 2 bases from J, the gap between germline ends came to 15 bases. The CDR3 covers 14 residues. Germline values: CDR1 MNHEY, CDR2 SVGAGI.

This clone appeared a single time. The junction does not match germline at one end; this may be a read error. CDR3 sequence: CASSLRGAGRFF. CDR3 bases: TGTGCCAGCAGCTTAAGAGGGGCGGGGCGGTTTTTC. The V gene is TRBV7-2, the J gene TRBJ2-7, with D tentatively TRBD2 (6 bases). Germline CDR1 is SGHTA and CDR2 is FQGNSA. The CDR3 runs to 12 residues.

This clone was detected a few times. The chain's CDR3 is CATDQGANSPLHF. The DNA of the CDR3 is TGTGCCACCGACCAGGGGGCTAATTCACCCCTCCACTTT. The rearrangement links TRBV7-9 to TRBJ1-6; 8 nucleotides line up with TRBD1. With V trimmed by 10 bases and J by 6 bases, 5 bases remained unmatched. CDR1 and CDR2 (germline): SEHNR, FQNEAQ (reference sequence). The CDR3 covers 13 residues. Full variable domain (rest looked up from reference TRBV7-9 and TRBJ1-6): DTGVSQNPRHKITKRGQNVTFRCDPISEHNRLYWYRQTLGQGPEFLTYFQNEAQLEKSRLLSDRFSAERPKGSFSTLEIQRTEQGDSAMYLCATDQGANSPLHFGNGTRLTVT.

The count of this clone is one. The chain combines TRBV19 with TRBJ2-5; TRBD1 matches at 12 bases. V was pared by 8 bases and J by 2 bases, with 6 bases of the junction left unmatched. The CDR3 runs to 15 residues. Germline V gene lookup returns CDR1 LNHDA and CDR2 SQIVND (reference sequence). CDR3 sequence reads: CASGAGQGAQETQYF. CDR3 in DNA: TGTGCCAGTGGTGCGGGACAGGGGGCTCAAGAGACCCAGTACTTC.

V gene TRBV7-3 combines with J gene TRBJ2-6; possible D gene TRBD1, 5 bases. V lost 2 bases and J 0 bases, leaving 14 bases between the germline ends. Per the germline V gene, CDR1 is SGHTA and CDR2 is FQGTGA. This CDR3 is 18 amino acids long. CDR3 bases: TGTGCCAGCAGCTTAGCTGGGGCAGGCCTCTCTGGGGCCAACGTCCTGACTTTC. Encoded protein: CASSLAGAGLSGANVLTF.

The CDR3 region is CASSVETGGDEQFF. The CDR3 DNA follows: TGTGCCAGCAGCGTAGAGACAGGGGGCGATGAGCAGTTCTTC. This rearrangement joins TRBV9 to TRBJ2-1, with 10 nucleotides matching TRBD1. The ends lost 0 bases at V and 8 bases at J; junction bases unmatched: 2. The CDR3 runs to 14 residues. CDR1 is SGDLS and CDR2 is YYNGEE in the germline V gene.

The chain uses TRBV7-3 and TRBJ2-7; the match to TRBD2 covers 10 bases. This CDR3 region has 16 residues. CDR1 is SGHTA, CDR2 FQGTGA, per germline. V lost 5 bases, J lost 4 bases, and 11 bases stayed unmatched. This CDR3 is CASSQSGGATEYEQYF. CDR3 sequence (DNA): TGTGCCAGCAGCCAGAGCGGGGGGGCCACTGAGTACGAGCAGTACTTC.

CDR3 amino acids: CASSLLSTGNTGELFF. CDR3 DNA sequence: TGCGCCAGCAGCCTGCTTTCCACAGGGAACACCGGGGAGCTGTTTTTT. The chain has TRBV5-1 and TRBJ2-2; D possibly corresponds to TRBD1 (5 bases). This CDR3 is 16 amino acids long. V was clipped by 4 bases and J by 1 base, with 14 bases between them. Germline CDR1 is SGHRS and CDR2 is YFSETQ.

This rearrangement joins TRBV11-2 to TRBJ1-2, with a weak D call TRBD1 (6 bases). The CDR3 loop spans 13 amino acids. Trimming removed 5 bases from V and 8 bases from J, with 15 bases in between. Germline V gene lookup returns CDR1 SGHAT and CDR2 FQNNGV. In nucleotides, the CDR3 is TGTGCCAGCAGCGACATGCAGGGGAACGGCTACACCTTC. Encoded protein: CASSDMQGNGYTF.